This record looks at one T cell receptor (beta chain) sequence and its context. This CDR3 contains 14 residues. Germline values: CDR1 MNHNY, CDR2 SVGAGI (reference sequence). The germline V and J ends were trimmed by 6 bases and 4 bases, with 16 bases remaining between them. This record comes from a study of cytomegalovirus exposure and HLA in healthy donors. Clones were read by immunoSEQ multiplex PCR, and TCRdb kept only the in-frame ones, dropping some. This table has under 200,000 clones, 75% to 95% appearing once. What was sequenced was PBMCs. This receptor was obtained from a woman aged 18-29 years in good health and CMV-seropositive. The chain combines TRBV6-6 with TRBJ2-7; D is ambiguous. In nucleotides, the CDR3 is TGTGCCAGCAGCGGCGGCTACGGTCGGTACGAGCAGTACTTC. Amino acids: CASSGGYGRYEQYF.